This T cell receptor beta chain was observed in a study of blood T cell repertoires in COVID-19. In the original analysis: Reference gene primer amplification gave estimated nucleated cell counts. Libraries were prepared by immunoSEQ multiplex PCR; TCRdb keeps only in-frame clonotypes and omits some of them. V and J calls and clone size are as listed in that table; D and trimming were resolved from the DNA. The sample holds some 290,000 clones, around 90% seen once. This CDR3 comprises 12 residues. Germline assignment: CDR1 MNHNS and CDR2 SASEGT. Trimming took 3 bases from V and 3 from J, leaving 6 bases between them.

Sample: peripheral blood. This clonotype was sampled from a woman in her fifties or sixties who had recovered from COVID-19. V and J are TRBV6-1 and TRBJ2-7; perhaps TRBD1 as D (5 bases). The CDR3 spells CASSDRVYEQYF. CDR3 bases: TGTGCCAGCAGTGACAGGGTCTACGAGCAGTACTTC.